The 21 T cell receptor beta chains below come from one sample, sequenced in a study of human T cells and chemical hapten exposure. Via MiXCR, TCRdb re-called the RACE reads, giving one row per CDR3 protein. Of about 89,000 distinct CDR3 sequences in the sample, 13% are singletons; the top ten hold roughly 5.9%. As for time point: patch test 3, about 24 weeks after DPC sensitization. Stated treatment: therapeutic diphenylcyclopropenone sensitization with weekly scalp DPC. The sequenced sample was whole blood, obtained in connection with sensitization to the hapten diphenylcyclopropenone (DPC). The receptors stem from a woman in her forties or fifties with alopecia areata. Some clones in this sample may be carry-over from other donors' samples.

This clonotype turned up a few times. The CDR3 spells CASSLGPRLAGEEQYF. The DNA of the CDR3 is TGTGCCAGCAGCTTAGGCCCCAGACTAGCGGGAGAGGAGCAGTACTTC. The chain recombines TRBV13 with TRBJ2-7; 12 bases are a match to TRBD2. The CDR3 is 16 amino acids. From germline, CDR1 is PRHDT and CDR2 FYEKMQ (reference sequence). Trimming removed 0 bases from V and 7 bases from J; junction bases left unmatched: 7.

V gene TRBV11-3 combines with J gene TRBJ2-1, with TRBD2 identical over 7 bases. The CDR3 length is 14 residues. After removal of 1 base from V and 4 bases from J, the junction contained 1 base not matched to a gene. The germline CDR1 and CDR2 sequences are SGHNT and YENEEA. The CDR3 here is CASSLAREYNEQFF. CDR3 nucleotides: TGTGCCAGCAGCTTAGCGCGGGAGTACAATGAGCAGTTCTTC.

This clonotype was recorded at least ten times. This chain links TRBV6-2 or TRBV6-3 with TRBJ2-1, with D possibly matching TRBD2 (6 bases). CDR1 is MNHEY and CDR2 is SVGEGT in the germline V gene. Trimming took off 6 bases at V and 3 bases at J, with 21 bases between the two ends. The CDR3 spans 17 residues. CDR3: CASSQAFEAGDYNEQFF. The CDR3 nucleotides are TGTGCCAGCAGCCAAGCGTTCGAAGCGGGCGACTACAATGAGCAGTTCTTC.

The rearrangement joins TRBV9 to TRBJ2-4; tentatively, D is TRBD1 (6 bases). The length of the CDR3 is 14 residues. Trimming pared 0 bases from V and 8 bases from J, leaving 12 bases between. The germline V gene has CDR1 SGDLS and CDR2 YYNGEE. CDR3 coding DNA: TGTGCCAGCAGCGTAGGGGGGCAACTGGACATTCAGTACTTC. Its translation: CASSVGGQLDIQYF.

The chain has TRBV10-3 and TRBJ2-1, with 10 bases lining up with TRBD1. The germline CDR1 and CDR2 sequences are ENHRY and SYGVKD. The V gene end was trimmed by 10 bases and the J gene end by 7 bases; junction bases not matched to a gene: 7. CDR3 length: 13 residues. The CDR3 DNA sequence: TGTGCCACCACCGGGACAGGGGTGAATGAGCAGTTCTTC. Its translation: CATTGTGVNEQFF.

The chain carries TRBV20-1 and TRBJ2-3; TRBD2 aligns across 9 bases. Looked up from germline, CDR1 is DFQATT and CDR2 is SNEGSKA (reference sequence). V shed 5 bases and J 6 bases; nucleotides not matched to a gene: 15. This CDR3 comprises 16 residues. CDR3 region: CSAEGEAGGLADTQYF. CDR3 sequence (DNA): TGCAGTGCTGAAGGGGAAGCGGGAGGCCTCGCCGATACGCAGTATTTT.

This clonotype has at least ten counts. The chain uses TRBV4-2 and TRBJ2-5, with 12 bases fitting TRBD2. Germline V gene data show CDR1 as LGHNA and CDR2 as YNFKEQ. The CDR3 has 18 amino acids. The J segment lost 5 bases and the V segment lost 0 bases, leaving 10 bases of the junction unmatched. CDR3 in DNA: TGTGCCAGCAGCCAAGATGTAGCTAGCGGGAGGGCCCTGGAGACCCAGTACTTC. The encoded protein is CASSQDVASGRALETQYF.

This clonotype was picked up a small number of times. DNA of the CDR3: TGCAGCGCGGCTAGGGGGAATGAGCAGTTCTTC. Protein sequence: CSAARGNEQFF. The V and J genes are TRBV29-1 and TRBJ2-1; the D gene is possibly TRBD1 (6 bases). From germline, CDR1 is SQVTM and CDR2 ANQGSEA. This CDR3 comprises 11 residues. V gave up 7 bases and J gave up 7 bases, with 11 bases separating them.

A single count supports this clonotype. This rearrangement joins TRBV29-1 to TRBJ2-7, with 7 bases identical to TRBD1. Germline V CDR1 and CDR2: SQVTM, ANQGSEA. The CDR3 length is 13 residues. Losses at the gene ends were 6 bases for V and 5 bases for J; bases not matched to a gene: 10. The CDR3 coding sequence is TGCAGCGTCCCGTGGCAGGGGGTCGACGAGCAGTACTTC. Translating it yields CSVPWQGVDEQYF.

Ten or more counts support this clonotype. The rearrangement uses TRBV20-1 and TRBJ2-2; TRBD2 agrees at 7 bases. This CDR3 region has 14 residues. V gave up 6 bases and J gave up 4 bases; unmatched junction bases: 8. Germline V CDR1 and CDR2: DFQATT, SNEGSKA (reference sequence). CDR3 nucleotides: TGCAGTGCCAACGGGGGGTCTGGCACCGGGGAGCTGTTTTTT. This encodes CSANGGSGTGELFF.

In its sample, this clonotype was seen a few times. This chain uses TRBV29-1 with TRBJ2-7; TRBD1 might be the D (5 bases). Germline CDR1 and CDR2: SQVTM and ANQGSEA. V shed 6 bases and J shed 6 bases, with 15 bases lying between them. This CDR3 spans 12 amino acids. The CDR3 bases are TGCAGCGTGTCGGACAAGATGGGCGAGCAGTACTTC. It translates to CSVSDKMGEQYF.

This chain connects TRBV18 to TRBJ1-2; D gene ambiguous. In germline, CDR1 is KGHSH, CDR2 LQKENI. The CDR3 has 14 amino acids. The V and J ends lost 6 bases and 0 bases respectively, with 11 bases between them. In DNA form, the CDR3 reads TGTGCCAGCTCTCTAAGGACCTCTAACTATGGCTACACCTTC. Amino acid sequence: CASSLRTSNYGYTF.

This clonotype was recorded many times. The rearrangement uses TRBV11-2 and TRBJ2-6; 10 bases match TRBD2. V lost 5 bases to trimming and J lost 0 bases; unmatched junction nucleotides: 7. This CDR3 comprises 18 residues. In germline, CDR1 is SGHAT, CDR2 FQNNGV. The CDR3 nucleotides are TGTGCCAGCAGCGGAGTAGCGGGAGGCTTCTCTGGGGCCAACGTCCTGACTTTC. Protein sequence: CASSGVAGGFSGANVLTF.

The rearrangement joins TRBV25-1 to TRBJ2-5; 11 bases are a match to TRBD2. Germline V gene data show CDR1 as MGHDK and CDR2 as SYGVNS. Trimming at V came to 6 bases and at J to 4 bases, leaving 1 base not matched to a gene. The CDR3 consists of 13 residues. The CDR3 here is CASRTSGTETQYF. The CDR3 region has the DNA TGTGCCAGCAGGACTAGCGGGACAGAGACCCAGTACTTC.

The chain recombines TRBV11-2 with TRBJ2-1; the D is unclear. The CDR3 is 11 amino acids. Germline V gene data show CDR1 as SGHAT and CDR2 as FQNNGV. V was shortened by 6 bases and J by 7 bases, with 7 bases between the two germline ends. The CDR3 loop is CASRAVNEQFF. The DNA of the CDR3 is TGTGCCAGCAGGGCAGTGAATGAGCAGTTCTTC.

The rearrangement uses TRBV12-3 or TRBV12-4 and TRBJ2-2; D remains unclear. This CDR3 has 13 amino acids. Trimming stripped 6 bases from V and 6 bases from J, with 11 bases between. The CDR3: CASSLPRAGELFF. The CDR3 DNA follows: TGTGCCAGCAGCCTCCCCCGGGCCGGGGAGCTGTTTTTT.

The chain combines TRBV2 with TRBJ1-2; TRBD1 agrees at 9 bases. The CDR3 has 14 residues. Germline V gene data show CDR1 as SNHLY and CDR2 as FYNNEI. The ends lost 4 bases at V and 8 bases at J; junction bases unmatched: 8. This CDR3 is CASSVTGGVQGYTF. As DNA, the CDR3 is TGTGCCAGCAGTGTGACAGGGGGGGTGCAGGGCTACACCTTC.

The chain combines TRBV18 with TRBJ1-1; D uncertain. Germline V gives CDR1 KGHSH, CDR2 LQKENI. The V end lost 3 bases, the J end lost 6 bases, and 8 bases lay between the germline ends. The CDR3 runs 12 residues. This CDR3 is CASSPNGPEAFF. The CDR3 bases are TGTGCCAGCTCACCTAACGGCCCTGAAGCTTTCTTT.

V is TRBV14 and J is TRBJ1-1; D call uncertain. V was pared by 3 bases and J by 5 bases, with 10 bases between. CDR1 and CDR2 from the germline V gene are SGHDN and FVKESK. CDR3 size: 13 residues. CDR3 DNA sequence: TGTGCCAGCAGCCAGGGGTCTCGGACTGAAGCTTTCTTT. This gives the protein CASSQGSRTEAFF.

This clonotype has only a few counts. The genes are TRBV10-3 and TRBJ2-3; 14 nucleotides line up with TRBD2. Germline V gene data show CDR1 as ENHRY and CDR2 as SYGVKD. The length of the CDR3 is 20 residues. Losses at the gene ends were 6 bases for V and 0 bases for J; bases not matched to a gene: 14. This chain's CDR3 is CAIRANPGLAGEASTDTQYF. CDR3 bases: TGTGCCATCAGGGCGAATCCGGGACTAGCGGGAGAAGCTAGCACAGATACGCAGTATTTT.

This clonotype appeared a few times. A read error may produce the germline difference seen at one junction end. The chain is built from TRBV28 and TRBJ2-3; 9 bases fit TRBD1. The CDR3 extends over 12 amino acids. Germline values: CDR1 MDHEN, CDR2 SYDVKM. CDR3 nucleotides: TGTGCCAGCAGTTTAGGGACAGGGATGTTCCTGTTT. Translating gives CASSLGTGMFLF.